The entry below describes one TCR beta chain. The germline CDR1 and CDR2 sequences are SNHLY and FYNNEI. This CDR3 is 14 amino acids long. Losses at the gene ends were 4 bases for V and 6 bases for J; bases not matched to a gene: 5. The sample belongs to a study of blood T cell repertoires in COVID-19. Study-level background: Collection of acute and convalescent COVID-19 samples took place in the United States, Italy and Spain. T cells, B-cell-depleted T cells, or PBMCs provided the cDNA or gDNA that served as material.

Per the original methods: It was from reference gene primer amplification that nucleated cell counts were estimated. Libraries were prepared by immunoSEQ multiplex PCR; TCRdb keeps only in-frame clonotypes and omits some of them. V, J and clone size were drawn from that table, and D and trimming were deduced from the DNA. The sample consists of about 250,000 clones, roughly nine tenths of them appearing once. The sequencing sample was made of peripheral blood. V and J are TRBV2 and TRBJ2-2, with TRBD1 matching 7 bases. The receptor's source is a middle-aged woman who had recovered from COVID-19. CDR3 in DNA: TGTGCCAGCAGTGGCCGACAGGGCCCCGGGGAGCTGTTTTTT. It encodes CASSGRQGPGELFF.